The TCR beta chain described here comes from a study of blood T cell repertoires in COVID-19. Study-wide background: From the United States, Italy and Spain came samples of acute and convalescent COVID-19. T cells, B-cell-depleted T cells, or PBMCs provided the cDNA or gDNA that served as material.

In the authors' workflow: Reference gene primer amplification gave estimated nucleated cell counts. Clones were read by immunoSEQ multiplex PCR, and TCRdb kept only the in-frame ones, dropping some. V and J calls and clone size are copied from that table; D and trimming were computed from the DNA. The sample includes about 150,000 clones, 76% of them seen just once. This CDR3 is built from 12 residues. V lost 4 bases and J 13 bases, leaving 13 bases between the germline ends. Germline CDR1 LGHNA, CDR2 YSLEER. This chain joins TRBV4-3 and TRBJ2-2; D is possibly TRBD2 (6 bases). Sequenced: peripheral blood. The sequence was obtained from a woman older than 75 with acute or convalescent COVID-19. CDR3 DNA: TGCGCCAGCAGCCGGGAGGCGGGTAGGCTGTTTTTT. Translating gives CASSREAGRLFF.